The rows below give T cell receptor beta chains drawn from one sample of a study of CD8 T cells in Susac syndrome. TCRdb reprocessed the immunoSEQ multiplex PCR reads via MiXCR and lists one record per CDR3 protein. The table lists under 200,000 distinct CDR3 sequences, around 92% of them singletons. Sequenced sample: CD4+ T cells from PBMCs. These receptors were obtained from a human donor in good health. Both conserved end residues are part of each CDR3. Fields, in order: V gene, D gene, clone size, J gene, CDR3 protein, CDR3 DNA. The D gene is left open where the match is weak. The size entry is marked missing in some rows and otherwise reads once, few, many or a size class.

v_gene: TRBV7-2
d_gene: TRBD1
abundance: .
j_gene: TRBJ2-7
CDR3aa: CASSRDRVGYEQYF
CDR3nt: TGTGCCAGCAGCCGGGACAGGGTGGGGTACGAGCAGTACTTC

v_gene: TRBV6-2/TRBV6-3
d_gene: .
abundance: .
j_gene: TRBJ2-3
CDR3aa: CASTPGRGSDTQYF
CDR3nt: TGTGCCAGCACTCCCGGGCGGGGTTCAGATACGCAGTATTTT

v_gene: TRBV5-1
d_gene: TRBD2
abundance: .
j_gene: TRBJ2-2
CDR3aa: CASSTGTSATGELFF
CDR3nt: TGCGCCAGCAGCACGGGGACTAGCGCCACCGGGGAGCTGTTTTTT

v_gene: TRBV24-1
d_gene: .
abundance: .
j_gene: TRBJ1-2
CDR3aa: CATSEGVNYGYTF
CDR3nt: TGTGCCACCAGTGAAGGGGTAAACTATGGCTACACCTTC

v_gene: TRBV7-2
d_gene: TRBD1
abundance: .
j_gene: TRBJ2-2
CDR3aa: CASRIRTGAPGELFF
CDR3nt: TGTGCCAGCAGAATCCGGACAGGGGCACCCGGGGAGCTGTTTTTT

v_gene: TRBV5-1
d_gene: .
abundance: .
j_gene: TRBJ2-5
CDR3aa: CASSLGGDQTQYF
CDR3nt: TGCGCCAGCAGCTTGGGTGGGGACCAGACCCAGTACTTC

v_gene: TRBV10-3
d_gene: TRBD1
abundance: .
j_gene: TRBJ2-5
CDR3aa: CAILGQGLQETQYF
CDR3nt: TGTGCCATCCTCGGACAGGGGCTACAAGAGACCCAGTACTTC

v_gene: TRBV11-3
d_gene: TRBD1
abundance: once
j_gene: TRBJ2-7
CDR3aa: CASSRAGTGTYEQYF
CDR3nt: TGTGCCAGCAGCCGCGCCGGGACAGGGACCTACGAGCAGTACTTC

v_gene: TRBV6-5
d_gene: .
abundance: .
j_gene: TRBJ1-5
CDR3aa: CASKKGRQTNQPQHF
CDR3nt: TGTGCCAGCAAAAAGGGTAGGCAGACCAATCAGCCCCAGCATTTT

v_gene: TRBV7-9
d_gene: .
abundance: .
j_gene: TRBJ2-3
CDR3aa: CASSLAPLTRTDTQYF
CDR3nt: TGTGCCAGCAGCTTAGCCCCTCTGACTCGTACAGATACGCAGTATTTT

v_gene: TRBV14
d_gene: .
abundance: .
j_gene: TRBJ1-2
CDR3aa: CASSQYDQPRYGYTF
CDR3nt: TGTGCCAGCAGCCAATACGACCAGCCTCGCTATGGCTACACCTTC

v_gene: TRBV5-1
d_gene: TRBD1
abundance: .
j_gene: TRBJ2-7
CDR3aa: CASSSAGTGVLLNFYEQYF
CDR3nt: TGCGCCAGCAGCTCAGCCGGGACAGGGGTACTACTCAACTTCTACGAGCAGTACTTC

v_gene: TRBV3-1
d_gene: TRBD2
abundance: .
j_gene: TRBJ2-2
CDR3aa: CASRTTSGRDTGELFF
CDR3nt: TGTGCCAGCAGAACGACTAGCGGGAGAGACACCGGGGAGCTGTTTTTT

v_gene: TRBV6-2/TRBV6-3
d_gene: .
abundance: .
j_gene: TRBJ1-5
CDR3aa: CASSYSGAGVQPQHF
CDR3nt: TGTGCCAGCAGTTACTCGGGGGCAGGGGTTCAGCCCCAGCATTTT

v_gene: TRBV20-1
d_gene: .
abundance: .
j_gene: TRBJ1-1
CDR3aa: CSASTSNTEAFF
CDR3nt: TGCAGTGCGAGTACTTCGAACACTGAAGCTTTCTTT

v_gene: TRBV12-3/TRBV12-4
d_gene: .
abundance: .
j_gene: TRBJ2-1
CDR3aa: CASRGNSYNEQFF
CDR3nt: TGTGCCAGCAGGGGTAACTCCTACAATGAGCAGTTCTTC

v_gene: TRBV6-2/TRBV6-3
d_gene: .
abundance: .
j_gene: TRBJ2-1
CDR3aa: CASSYGYEQFF
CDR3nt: TGTGCCAGCAGTTACGGATATGAGCAGTTCTTC

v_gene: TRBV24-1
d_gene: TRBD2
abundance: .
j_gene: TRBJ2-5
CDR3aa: CATSVSGLLGETQYF
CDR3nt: TGTGCCACCAGTGTTAGCGGGCTCCTCGGCGAGACCCAGTACTTC

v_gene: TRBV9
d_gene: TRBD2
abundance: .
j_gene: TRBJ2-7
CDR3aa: CASSVRKAGGPRVQYF
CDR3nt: TGTGCCAGCAGCGTGCGGAAAGCGGGAGGGCCAAGGGTGCAGTACTTC

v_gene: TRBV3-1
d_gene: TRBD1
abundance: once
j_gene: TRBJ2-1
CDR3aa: CASSQGPGTGVPFF
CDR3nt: TGTGCCAGCAGCCAAGGGCCCGGGACAGGGGTTCCGTTCTTC

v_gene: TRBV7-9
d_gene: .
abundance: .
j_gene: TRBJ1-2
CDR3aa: CASSPRGAEGYGYTF
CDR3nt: TGTGCCAGCAGCCCCCGGGGCGCCGAGGGCTATGGCTACACCTTC

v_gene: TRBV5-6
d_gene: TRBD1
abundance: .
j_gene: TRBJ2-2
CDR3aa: CASSFLGQGTSGELFF
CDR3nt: TGTGCCAGCAGCTTCCTGGGACAGGGGACTAGCGGGGAGCTGTTTTTT

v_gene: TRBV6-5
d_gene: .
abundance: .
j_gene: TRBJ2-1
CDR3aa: CASSRQGGHNEQFF
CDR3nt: TGTGCCAGCAGCCGACAGGGAGGGCACAATGAGCAGTTCTTC

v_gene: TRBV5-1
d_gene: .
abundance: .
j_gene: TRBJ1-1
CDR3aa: CASSLSEPTGEAFF
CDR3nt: TGCGCCAGCAGCTTGTCGGAGCCGACAGGTGAAGCTTTCTTT

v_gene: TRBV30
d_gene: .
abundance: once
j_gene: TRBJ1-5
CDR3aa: CAWSGTDGQPQHF
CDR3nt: TGTGCCTGGAGTGGGACAGACGGTCAGCCCCAGCATTTT

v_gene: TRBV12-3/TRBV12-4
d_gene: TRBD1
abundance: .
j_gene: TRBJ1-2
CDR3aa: CASSWTGHGYTF
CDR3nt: TGTGCCAGCAGCTGGACAGGGCATGGCTACACCTTC

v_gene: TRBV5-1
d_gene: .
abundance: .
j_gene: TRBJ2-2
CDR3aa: CASSPGATGELFF
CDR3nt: TGCGCCAGCAGTCCCGGGGCCACCGGGGAGCTGTTTTTT

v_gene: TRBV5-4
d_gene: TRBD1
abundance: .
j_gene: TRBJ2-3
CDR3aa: CASSLDTGDRTDTQYF
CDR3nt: TGTGCCAGCAGCTTGGACACAGGGGATCGGACAGATACGCAGTATTTT

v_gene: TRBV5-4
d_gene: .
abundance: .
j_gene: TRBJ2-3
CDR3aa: CASSLDLRDVDTQYF
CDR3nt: TGTGCCAGCAGCTTGGATCTCCGGGACGTAGATACGCAGTATTTT

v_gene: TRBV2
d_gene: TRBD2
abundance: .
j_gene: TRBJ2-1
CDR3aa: CASSELGGRSSGGTRNEQFF
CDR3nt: TGTGCCAGCAGTGAACTCGGGGGACGGTCAAGCGGGGGGACTAGGAATGAGCAGTTCTTC

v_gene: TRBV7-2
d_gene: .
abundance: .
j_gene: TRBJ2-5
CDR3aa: CASSSPGVGETQYF
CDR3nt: TGTGCCAGCAGCTCCCCAGGGGTGGGAGAGACCCAGTACTTC

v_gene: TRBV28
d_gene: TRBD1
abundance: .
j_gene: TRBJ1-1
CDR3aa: CASSADRALGAFF
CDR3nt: TGTGCCAGCAGTGCAGACAGGGCGCTTGGAGCTTTCTTT

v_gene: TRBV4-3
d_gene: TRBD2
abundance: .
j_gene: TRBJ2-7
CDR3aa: CASSQAPAGGSSSYEQYF
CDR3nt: TGCGCCAGCAGCCAGGCCCCAGCGGGGGGGTCGAGCTCCTACGAGCAGTACTTC

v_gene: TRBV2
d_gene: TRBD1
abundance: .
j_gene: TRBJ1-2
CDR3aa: CASIPSQGAVYGYTF
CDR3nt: TGTGCCAGCATCCCATCGCAGGGGGCAGTCTATGGCTACACCTTC

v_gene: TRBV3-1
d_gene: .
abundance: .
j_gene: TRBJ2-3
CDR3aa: CASSQRAGRTDTQYF
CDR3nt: TGTGCCAGCAGCCAACGGGCGGGACGGACAGATACGCAGTATTTT